One T cell receptor beta chain is described in this entry. This receptor's antigen is unknown. The input lacks base qualities; no much larger clone sits a single base away. The immunoSEQ Assay at Adaptive Biotechnologies was used to immunosequence TCRbeta CDR3 regions from the extracted DNA. The original methods were these. To quantify the absolute abundance of each unique TCRbeta CDR3, sequences were collapsed and filtered. Clonality was calculated as 1 minus Pielou's evenness, using only productive in-frame rearrangements. Regional overlap was evaluated by tracking the top 100 nucleotide rearrangements across paired samples, and paired versus unrelated samples were compared using the Morisita index. The immunoSEQ Rearrangement Details tool was used to assess convergence of nucleotide rearrangements onto identical amino acid sequences. TCRdb provides this immuneACCESS table in a form limited to in-frame rearrangements. Some clones are lacking; in checked studies, under half of them reflect an unresolved V gene, and why the rest are absent is not known. V and J calls plus clone size are reproduced from that table; the DNA served to infer D and trimming. For this sample the table gives just under 6,000 clones, of which approximately 34% were detected only once. The biggest ten clones account for around 14% of the sample.

The sample belongs to a study of CXCR4 blockade with PD-1 therapy in pancreatic cancer (dated by TCRdb to between 2019 and 2020). In terms of the full investigation: Multiplex immunohistochemistry and TCRbeta immunosequencing of resected pancreatic ductal adenocarcinoma were combined in the study with ex vivo slice culture in which PD-1 and CXCR4 blockade were tested. Two geographically distinct regions were TCR-sequenced from each of about six tumors to assess intratumoral heterogeneity.

The CDR3 covers 16 residues, taking in both the cysteine and the phenylalanine. The read is trimmed to its CDR3 DNA, 48 bases read in frame from base 1. V is pruned by 2 bases and J by 0 bases, leaving 7 bases of the junction without a gene match. Sequences SQVTM (CDR1) and ANQGSEA (CDR2) are obtained from the germline V gene. The archived tumor blocks were obtained from patients to whom no neoadjuvant therapy had been administered before resection. For the preserved-tissue arm, the study drew on about 32 surgical resection samples taken from 24 pancreatic ductal adenocarcinoma patients who had not been treated previously. For the resection arm, DNA was extracted from ten 5-micron curls of FFPE tumor adjacent to the multiplex immunohistochemistry slide. Here is what the overall study found, with its caveats: Only TCRbeta chains were sequenced, so true antigen-specificity overlap of convergent dominant clones remained unconfirmed pending paired alpha-beta single-cell sequencing. Clonal expansion was observed in tumors, with a mean productive clonality of 0.14 compared with 0.05 in healthy blood, but no correlation between clonality and survival was found. A strong correlation was found between amino acid clone frequency and the number of distinct nucleotide rearrangements encoding each amino acid clone, suggesting convergent selection by common tumor antigens.

The TCR was taken from a human donor with pancreatic ductal adenocarcinoma. The specimen was tumor tissue. Recombination linked TRBV29-1 to TRBJ2-3; a stretch of 8 junction bases matches TRBD2. The DNA is TGCAGCGTTGAATGGCGGGAGGCCTCTAGCACAGATACGCAGTATTTT. It translates as CSVEWREASSTDTQYF.